The 22 T cell receptor beta chains below were found in one sample sequenced in a study of T cell repertoires in cytomegalovirus infection. TCRdb reprocessed the reads via MiXCR and lists one record per CDR3 protein. The sample consists of hundreds of thousands of distinct CDR3 sequences, roughly 29% of them appearing once. Their specific antigens are unknown. The material sequenced was cultured PBMCs, taken from culture after CMV antigen stimulation. All receptors derive from a human donor in good health (CMV status not recorded). Some clones in this sample may be carry-over from other donors' samples.

This clonotype has only a few counts. The chain carries TRBV12-3 or TRBV12-4 and TRBJ1-2; D ambiguous. With 7 bases removed from V and 6 bases from J, the gap between germline ends came to 9 bases. The CDR3 is 11 amino acids. For the CDR3, the DNA is TGTGCCAGCACAACAGCCCATGGCTACACCTTC. This encodes CASTTAHGYTF.

The CDR3 bases are TGTGCCAGTAGTATTACGACAGGGGGCTTCTACGAGCAGTACTTC. This sequence encodes CASSITTGGFYEQYF. This chain joins TRBV19 and TRBJ2-7; 10 positions agree with TRBD1. The CDR3 runs to 15 residues. The V gene end was trimmed by 3 bases and the J gene end by 3 bases; junction bases not matched to a gene: 5. Germline assignment: CDR1 LNHDA and CDR2 SQIVND (reference sequence).

This chain uses TRBV12-3 or TRBV12-4 with TRBJ1-1; no firm D call. V was shortened by 6 bases and J by 6 bases, with 17 bases between the two germline ends. The CDR3 extends over 14 amino acids. CDR3 in amino acids: CASSQIDVPPEAFF. CDR3 nucleotide sequence: TGTGCCAGCAGCCAAATAGACGTTCCACCTGAAGCTTTCTTT.

The chain is built from TRBV7-6 and TRBJ2-7; 13 positions match TRBD2. The CDR3 extends over 16 amino acids. V gave up 5 bases and J gave up 3 bases; unmatched junction bases: 7. Germline V gene data show CDR1 as SGHVS and CDR2 as FNYEAQ. The CDR3 DNA sequence: TGTGCCAGCAGCCTCGGGACTAGCGGGAACTACTACGAGCAGTACTTC. Its protein product is CASSLGTSGNYYEQYF.

Only a few counts were recorded for this clonotype. The rearrangement uses TRBV7-2 and TRBJ2-5, with unresolved D. Trimming removed 10 bases from V and 5 bases from J, with 11 bases in between. Germline V gene data show CDR1 as SGHTA and CDR2 as FQGNSA. CDR3 length: 11 amino acids. The CDR3 is CATRWAETQYF. The CDR3 DNA reads TGTGCCACCCGATGGGCGGAGACCCAGTACTTC.

This clonotype was seen a handful of times. The rearrangement uses TRBV28 and TRBJ2-7, with 7 bases aligning to TRBD2. The germline V gene has CDR1 MDHEN and CDR2 SYDVKM. Unmatched junction bases numbered 10, after V lost 5 bases and J lost 3 bases. CDR3 size: 15 residues. CDR3 DNA: TGTGCCAGCAGTACCCAGGGAGGGGCGGGCTACGAGCAGTACTTC. Translation gives CASSTQGGAGYEQYF.

The rearrangement uses TRBV6-6 and TRBJ2-5; 10 positions agree with TRBD1. V shed 6 bases, J shed 4 bases, and the junction held 8 bases outside the gene matches. Germline assignment: CDR1 MNHNY and CDR2 SVGAGI (reference sequence). The CDR3 is made up of 15 amino acids. CDR3 nucleotides: TGTGCCAGCAGGACCGGGACAGGGGATGCAGAGACCCAGTACTTC. This translates into CASRTGTGDAETQYF.

The V call is TRBV7-6, the J call TRBJ2-7, with 9 bases fitting TRBD1. The CDR3 runs to 14 residues. CDR1 and CDR2 from the germline V gene are SGHVS and FNYEAQ. Trimming cost V 6 bases and J 3 bases; bases outside gene matches: 6. The CDR3 protein is CASRPGTGNYEQYF. Written as DNA, the CDR3 is TGTGCCAGCAGACCCGGGACAGGGAACTACGAGCAGTACTTC.

This clonotype turned up a few times. The rearrangement uses TRBV7-2 and TRBJ1-3; D not certain. The V end was cut by 1 base, the J end by 2 bases, with 9 bases between. Germline CDR1 reads SGHTA; CDR2 reads FQGNSA. The CDR3 extends over 15 amino acids. The CDR3 DNA sequence: TGTGCCAGCAGCTTAGTATGGGGAACTGGAAACACCATATATTTT. This translates into CASSLVWGTGNTIYF.

The J gene is TRBJ2-2, the V gene TRBV13; tentatively, D is TRBD2 (5 bases). Trimming cost V 5 bases and J 4 bases, with 8 bases left between them. Germline V CDR1 and CDR2: PRHDT, FYEKMQ (reference sequence). The CDR3 consists of 13 residues. The CDR3 sequence is CASSPGLTGELFF. The CDR3 DNA sequence: TGTGCCAGCAGCCCCGGACTCACCGGGGAGCTGTTTTTT. The full variable domain, its missing parts supplied by reference TRBV13 and TRBJ2-2, is AAGVIQSPRHLIKEKRETATLKCYPIPRHDTVYWYQQGPGQDPQFLISFYEKMQSDKGSIPDRFSAQQFSDYHSELNMSSLELGDSALYFCASSPGLTGELFFGEGSRLTVL.

This clonotype was seen only a few times. The chain couples TRBV19 to TRBJ1-2, with TRBD1 matching over 7 bases. J gave up 11 bases and V 4 bases, and 10 bases lay outside the gene matches. Germline V gene data show CDR1 as LNHDA and CDR2 as SQIVND (reference sequence). CDR3 size: 13 residues. CDR3 sequence reads: CASSKDPQGRYTF. The CDR3 DNA follows: TGTGCCAGTAGTAAGGATCCACAGGGGAGGTACACCTTC.

This clonotype was picked up a small number of times. The rearrangement uses TRBV6-1 and TRBJ1-2, with D uncertain. The CDR3 length is 13 residues. Germline-derived CDR1 and CDR2 are MNHNS and SASEGT. Trimming cost V 1 base and J 7 bases, with 10 bases left between them. Here the CDR3 reads CASSEGAVRGYTF. Written as DNA, the CDR3 is TGTGCCAGCAGTGAAGGGGCAGTACGTGGCTACACCTTC.

This chain connects TRBV19 to TRBJ1-1; no clear D gene. The germline V and J ends were trimmed by 7 bases and 6 bases, with 15 bases remaining between them. The CDR3 has 13 residues. The V gene's germline CDR1 is LNHDA and CDR2 SQIVND (reference sequence). The CDR3 region has the DNA TGTGCCAGTAATCCGGACTCCTCTTCTGAAGCTTTCTTT. Translated, it gives CASNPDSSSEAFF.

There are many counts of this clonotype. This chain uses TRBV6-5 with TRBJ2-7; TRBD1 agrees at 7 bases. The CDR3 runs 15 residues. V was pared by 0 bases and J by 2 bases, with 4 bases of the junction left unmatched. CDR1 is MNHEY and CDR2 is SVGAGI in the germline V gene. In nucleotides, the CDR3 is TGTGCCAGCAGTTACTCGATACAGGGGCCCTACGAGCAGTACTTC. Protein sequence: CASSYSIQGPYEQYF.

The chain links TRBV7-6 to TRBJ1-2, with 8 nucleotides matching TRBD1. J gave up 4 bases and V 0 bases, and 4 bases lay outside the gene matches. Germline CDR1 is SGHVS and CDR2 is FNYEAQ. This CDR3 is built from 15 residues. The CDR3 here is CASSLATGDPYGYTF. The CDR3 bases are TGTGCCAGCAGCTTAGCGACAGGGGACCCCTATGGCTACACCTTC.

The V and J genes are TRBV11-3 and TRBJ2-1; D remains unclear. The CDR3 length is 14 residues. With 2 bases removed from V and 7 bases from J, the gap between germline ends came to 12 bases. CDR1 is SGHNT, CDR2 YENEEA, per germline. The CDR3 sequence: CASSLRVGRNEQFF. The CDR3 DNA sequence: TGTGCCAGCAGCTTAAGGGTAGGACGAAATGAGCAGTTCTTC. The complete variable domain, with remaining parts taken from reference TRBV11-3 and TRBJ2-1, reads EAGVVQSPRYKIIEKKQPVAFWCNPISGHNTLYWYLQNLGQGPELLIRYENEEAVDDSQLPKDRFSAERLKGVDSTLKIQPAELGDSAVYLCASSLRVGRNEQFFGPGTRLTVL.

This clonotype has only a few counts. This chain links TRBV6-1 with TRBJ1-1; 9 bases map to TRBD1. Trimming took 5 bases from V and 3 from J; bases not matched to a gene: 7. In germline, CDR1 is MNHNS, CDR2 SASEGT. This CDR3 has 15 residues. CDR3 coding DNA: TGTGCCAGCAGTAAGCACAGGGGGCCGGACACTGAAGCTTTCTTT. This sequence encodes CASSKHRGPDTEAFF.

The CDR3 here is CASSSQGYGVHTGELFF. The CDR3 DNA sequence: TGTGCCAGCAGTTCCCAGGGGTATGGTGTCCACACCGGGGAGCTGTTTTTT. V and J are TRBV12-3 or TRBV12-4 and TRBJ2-2; a weak D match, TRBD1 (6 bases). Trimming left V 4 bases short and J 3 bases short, with 18 bases between. The CDR3 contains 17 residues.

This sequence joins TRBV2 and TRBJ1-3, with D unclear. V was clipped by 6 bases and J by 1 base, with 10 bases between them. Germline CDR1 is SNHLY and CDR2 is FYNNEI. The CDR3 is 14 residues long. CDR3 protein: CASRGLGSGNTIYF. CDR3 nucleotides: TGTGCCAGCAGGGGCTTGGGGTCTGGAAACACCATATATTTT.

This clonotype has only a few counts. The CDR3 reads CASSPQGMVYGYTF. The CDR3 nucleotides are TGTGCCAGCAGCCCACAGGGGATGGTCTATGGCTACACCTTC. The chain combines TRBV6-5 with TRBJ1-2; 7 bases map to TRBD1. Trimming took 6 bases from V and 4 from J; bases not matched to a gene: 8. The CDR3 sequence is 14 residues long. The germline CDR1 and CDR2 sequences are MNHEY and SVGAGI.

This clonotype was recorded many times. The rearrangement uses TRBV7-9 and TRBJ2-7; a weak D match, TRBD1 (5 bases). The CDR3 contains 15 residues. CDR1 and CDR2 from the germline V gene are SEHNR and FQNEAQ (reference sequence). Trimming took 3 bases from V and 2 from J, leaving 14 bases between them. Here the CDR3 DNA reads TGTGCCAGCAGCTTGAACCAGGGTGGCACCTACGAGCAGTACTTC. Its translation is CASSLNQGGTYEQYF.

This clonotype was detected only a few times. J is TRBJ1-1 and V is TRBV6-1; no clear D gene. The ends were cut back, 11 bases at V and 3 bases at J, with 16 bases in the middle. Germline V gives CDR1 MNHNS, CDR2 SASEGT. The CDR3 contains 13 residues. The CDR3 DNA reads as TGTGCCGCCAGGAGTGAATGGGACACTGAAGCTTTCTTT. This translates into CAARSEWDTEAFF.